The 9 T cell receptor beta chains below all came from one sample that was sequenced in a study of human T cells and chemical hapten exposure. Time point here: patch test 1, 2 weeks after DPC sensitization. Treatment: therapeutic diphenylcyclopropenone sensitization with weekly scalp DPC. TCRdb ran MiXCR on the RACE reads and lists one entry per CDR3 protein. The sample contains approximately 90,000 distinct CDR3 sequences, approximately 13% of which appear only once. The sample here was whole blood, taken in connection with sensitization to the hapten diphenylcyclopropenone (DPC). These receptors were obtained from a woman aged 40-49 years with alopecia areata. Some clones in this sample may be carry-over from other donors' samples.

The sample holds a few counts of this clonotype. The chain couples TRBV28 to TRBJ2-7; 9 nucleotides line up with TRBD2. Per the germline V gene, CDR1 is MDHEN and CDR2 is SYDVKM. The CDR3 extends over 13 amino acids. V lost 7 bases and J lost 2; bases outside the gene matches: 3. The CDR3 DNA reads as TGTGCCAGCATAGCGGGAGCGGCCTACGAGCAGTACTTC. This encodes CASIAGAAYEQYF.

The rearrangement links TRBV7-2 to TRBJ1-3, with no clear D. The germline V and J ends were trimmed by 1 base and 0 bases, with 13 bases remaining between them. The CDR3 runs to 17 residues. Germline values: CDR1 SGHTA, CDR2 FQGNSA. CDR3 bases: TGTGCCAGCAGCTTAGACGTAGGGCGGCCCTCTGGAAACACCATATATTTT. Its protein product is CASSLDVGRPSGNTIYF.

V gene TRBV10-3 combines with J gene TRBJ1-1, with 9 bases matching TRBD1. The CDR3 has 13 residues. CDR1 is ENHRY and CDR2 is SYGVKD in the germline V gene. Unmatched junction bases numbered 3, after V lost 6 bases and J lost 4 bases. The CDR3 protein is CAIRDRGSTEAFF. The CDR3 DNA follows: TGTGCCATCAGGGACAGGGGCAGCACTGAAGCTTTCTTT.

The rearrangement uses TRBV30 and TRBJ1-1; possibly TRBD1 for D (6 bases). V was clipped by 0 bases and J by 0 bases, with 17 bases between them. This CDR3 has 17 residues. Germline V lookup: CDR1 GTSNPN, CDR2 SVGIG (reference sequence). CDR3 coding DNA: TGTGCCTGGAGTGTACAATGGACAGCAGCAATGAACACTGAAGCTTTCTTT. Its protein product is CAWSVQWTAAMNTEAFF.

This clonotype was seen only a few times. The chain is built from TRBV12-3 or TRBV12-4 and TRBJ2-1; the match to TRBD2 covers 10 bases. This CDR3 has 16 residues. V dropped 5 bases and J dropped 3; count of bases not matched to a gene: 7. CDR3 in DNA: TGTGCCAGCAGTCCACTACTAGCGGGATACTACAATGAGCAGTTCTTC. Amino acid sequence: CASSPLLAGYYNEQFF.

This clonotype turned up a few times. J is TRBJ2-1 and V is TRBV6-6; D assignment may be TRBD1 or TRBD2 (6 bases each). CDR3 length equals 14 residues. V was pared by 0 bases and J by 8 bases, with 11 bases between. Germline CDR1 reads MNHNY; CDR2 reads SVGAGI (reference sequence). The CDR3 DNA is TGTGCCAGCAGTTACTCCCCCGGGGGCGATGAGCAGTTCTTC. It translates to CASSYSPGGDEQFF.

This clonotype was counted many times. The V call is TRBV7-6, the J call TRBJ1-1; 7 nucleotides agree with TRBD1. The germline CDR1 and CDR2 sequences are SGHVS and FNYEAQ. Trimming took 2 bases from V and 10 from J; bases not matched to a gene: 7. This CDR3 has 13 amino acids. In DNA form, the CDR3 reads TGTGCCAGCAGCTTAACCGAGACAGGGAGAGCTTTCTTT. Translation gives CASSLTETGRAFF.

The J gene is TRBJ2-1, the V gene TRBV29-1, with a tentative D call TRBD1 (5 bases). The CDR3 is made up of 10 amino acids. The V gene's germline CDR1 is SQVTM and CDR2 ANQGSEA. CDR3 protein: CSVRVGEQFF. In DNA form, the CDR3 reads TGCAGTGTCAGGGTTGGCGAGCAGTTCTTC.

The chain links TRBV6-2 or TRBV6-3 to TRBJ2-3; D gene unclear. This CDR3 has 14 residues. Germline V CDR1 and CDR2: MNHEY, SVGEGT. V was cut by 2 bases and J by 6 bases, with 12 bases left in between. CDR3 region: CASSYQFFTDTQYF. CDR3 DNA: TGTGCCAGCAGTTACCAGTTCTTCACCGATACGCAGTATTTT.